The 19 T cell receptor beta chains listed next were all sequenced from one sample in a study of T-cell reconstitution after alpha-beta-depleted transplantation in children. Preparation of the TCRbeta library involved a method that used unique molecular identifiers. TCRdb re-derived calls from the PCR reads in MiXCR, one entry per CDR3 protein. Of some 550,000 distinct CDR3 sequences listed, approximately 20% are singletons. The sample was PBMCs from the stem cell graft donor, taken from the stem cell graft. The receptors shown here come from a human donor who donated a stem cell graft to a child with acute lymphoblastic leukemia.

The V gene is TRBV19, the J gene TRBJ1-2; 8 bases match TRBD1. The CDR3 runs to 12 residues. After removal of 5 bases from V and 12 bases from J, the junction contained 8 bases not matched to a gene. The V gene's germline CDR1 is LNHDA and CDR2 SQIVND (reference sequence). The chain's CDR3 is CASSVDREVDTF. CDR3 bases: TGTGCCAGTAGTGTGGACAGGGAGGTCGACACCTTC.

The chain combines TRBV21-1 with TRBJ1-2. TRBV21-1 corresponds to a pseudogene. The length of the CDR3 is 15 residues. CDR3 nucleotides: TGTGCCAGCAGCAAAGGTGGTGGAAGGAGAGACGGCTACACCTTC. Translated, it gives CASSKGGGRRDGYTF.

There are a few counts of this clonotype. The chain employs TRBV7-2 and TRBJ2-5; TRBD1 aligns across 12 bases. Germline values: CDR1 SGHTA, CDR2 FQGNSA. The CDR3 loop spans 16 amino acids. V was pared by 5 bases and J by 4 bases, with 8 bases of the junction left unmatched. This chain's CDR3 is CASSLGDRGRRETQYF. The CDR3 DNA sequence: TGTGCCAGCAGCCTCGGGGACAGGGGGCGCCGAGAGACCCAGTACTTC.

The J gene is TRBJ1-1, the V gene TRBV7-3; D is unclear. The germline V and J ends were trimmed by 6 bases and 1 base, with 15 bases remaining between them. Germline CDR1 and CDR2: SGHTA and FQGTGA. This CDR3 is 15 amino acids long. CDR3 sequence (DNA): TGTGCCAGCAGGTTCCTAACGTCCGGGAACACTGAAGCTTTCTTT. Its translation is CASRFLTSGNTEAFF.

CDR3 nucleotides: TGTGCCAGCAGCCCCCGTTACAACGAGCAGTACTTC. Translating gives CASSPRYNEQYF. The V call is TRBV9, the J call TRBJ2-7; no clear D. V shed 4 bases and J shed 5 bases, with 10 bases lying between them. The CDR3 has 12 amino acids. Germline V gene lookup returns CDR1 SGDLS and CDR2 YYNGEE.

This chain uses TRBV27 with TRBJ1-5; D may be TRBD1 (5 bases). Per germline, CDR1 MNHEY and CDR2 SMNVEV (reference sequence). The CDR3 runs to 14 residues. V was pared by 3 bases and J by 0 bases, with 6 bases between. CDR3 sequence reads: CASSLTVSNQPQHF. CDR3 bases: TGTGCCAGCAGTTTGACAGTTAGCAATCAGCCCCAGCATTTT.

The genes are TRBV5-1 and TRBJ1-2, with D possibly matching TRBD1 (6 bases). Looked up from germline, CDR1 is SGHRS and CDR2 is YFSETQ. The V gene lost 0 bases and the J gene lost 3 bases, with 15 bases spanning the gap. The CDR3 length is 16 residues. The CDR3 DNA reads TGCGCCAGCAGCTTGGTGGGGGCGCGAGGTGACTATGGCTACACCTTC. Translation gives CASSLVGARGDYGYTF.

J is TRBJ2-1 and V is TRBV11-2; 7 bases are shared with TRBD2. The length of the CDR3 is 14 residues. Germline-derived CDR1 and CDR2 are SGHAT and FQNNGV. The junction had 2 bases not matched to a gene; V was cut back by 0 bases and J by 6 bases. This CDR3 is CASSLEWGGNEQFF. The CDR3 DNA is TGTGCCAGCAGCTTAGAATGGGGGGGCAATGAGCAGTTCTTC.

This clonotype was observed a few times. This chain uses TRBV18 with TRBJ1-2; D may be TRBD1 (5 bases). V lost 1 base, J lost 4 bases, and 10 bases lay in between. Germline V lookup: CDR1 KGHSH, CDR2 LQKENI. The CDR3 has 14 amino acids. CDR3 nucleotides: TGTGCCAGCTCACCACTTATAAGGGGCTATGGCTACACCTTC. Amino acids: CASSPLIRGYGYTF.

V usage is TRBV15 and J usage is TRBJ2-1, with 7 bases aligning to TRBD2. Unmatched junction bases numbered 8, after V lost 0 bases and J lost 6 bases. Germline V gene data show CDR1 as LNHNV and CDR2 as YYDKDF (reference sequence). The CDR3 totals 16 residues. CDR3 DNA sequence: TGTGCCACCAGCAGAGACTTCCGGACTAGTATCAATGAGCAGTTCTTC. Translating it yields CATSRDFRTSINEQFF.

V gene TRBV5-6 combines with J gene TRBJ2-2; D perhaps matches TRBD2 (5 bases). CDR1 SGHDT and CDR2 YYEEEE come from the germline V gene. V lost 0 bases and J lost 0, with 9 bases in between. The CDR3 runs 16 residues. The chain's CDR3 is CASSLEWETNTGELFF. DNA for the CDR3: TGTGCCAGCAGCTTGGAATGGGAGACGAACACCGGGGAGCTGTTTTTT.

The rearrangement joins TRBV6-1 to TRBJ1-5; perhaps TRBD1 as D (6 bases). V dropped 6 bases and J dropped 4 bases, with 16 bases sitting between them. The CDR3 loop spans 15 amino acids. Per the germline V gene, CDR1 is MNHNS and CDR2 is SASEGT. The CDR3 nucleotides read TGTGCCAGCAGCCCTACGGGACACCCAAATCAGCCCCAGCATTTT. Translated, it gives CASSPTGHPNQPQHF.

The chain couples TRBV12-3 or TRBV12-4 to TRBJ2-7; 8 bases are shared with TRBD2. The trim removed 7 bases at V and 6 bases at J, leaving 14 bases unmatched. The CDR3 consists of 15 residues. CDR3 amino acids: CASTWSSGRRGEQYF. DNA for the CDR3: TGTGCCAGCACCTGGTCGAGCGGGAGAAGAGGCGAGCAGTACTTC.

V gene TRBV14 combines with J gene TRBJ2-7, with D hard to call. V was pared by 3 bases and J by 4 bases, with 13 bases between. Germline V gives CDR1 SGHDN, CDR2 FVKESK. This CDR3 is 14 amino acids long. CDR3 sequence: CASSQIGNLYEQYF. The DNA for the CDR3 is TGTGCCAGCAGCCAGATAGGGAACCTTTACGAGCAGTACTTC.

A few counts support this clonotype. V gene TRBV4-2 combines with J gene TRBJ2-1, with 11 positions matching TRBD2. This CDR3 comprises 16 residues. Germline values: CDR1 LGHNA, CDR2 YNFKEQ. V was clipped by 4 bases and J by 10 bases; unmatched bases: 12. CDR3 sequence reads: CASSRLLAGEGNEQFF. In DNA form, the CDR3 reads TGTGCCAGCAGCCGGCTACTAGCGGGAGAGGGAAACGAGCAGTTCTTC.

The rearrangement links TRBV18 to TRBJ2-1, with 9 bases fitting TRBD2. The length of the CDR3 is 17 residues. After removal of 0 bases from V and 5 bases from J, the junction contained 8 bases not matched to a gene. The germline V gene has CDR1 KGHSH and CDR2 LQKENI. This CDR3 reads CASSPPVAGGPNNEQFF. The CDR3 coding sequence is TGTGCCAGCTCACCACCGGTGGCGGGAGGGCCGAACAATGAGCAGTTCTTC. Complete variable domain (other parts from reference TRBV18 and TRBJ2-1): NAGVMQNPRHLVRRRGQEARLRCSPMKGHSHVYWYRQLPEEGLKFMVYLQKENIIDESGMPKERFSAEFPKEGPSILRIQQVVRGDSAAYFCASSPPVAGGPNNEQFFGPGTRLTVL.

The V and J genes are TRBV20-1 and TRBJ2-3; D is ambiguous. Germline V gene sequence: CDR1 DFQATT, CDR2 SNEGSKA (reference sequence). Trimming took off 0 bases at V and 2 bases at J, with 12 bases between the two ends. This CDR3 has 15 residues. The CDR3 loop reads CSARDEAASTDTQYF. The DNA for the CDR3 is TGCAGTGCTAGAGATGAGGCGGCTTCCACAGATACGCAGTATTTT.

This clonotype has only a few counts. The chain employs TRBV5-6 and TRBJ1-2; TRBD1 matches at 12 bases. Germline CDR1 reads SGHDT; CDR2 reads YYEEEE. The CDR3 contains 16 residues. With 4 bases clipped from V and 7 bases from J, the junction kept 11 bases outside the gene matches. The CDR3 nucleotides are TGTGCCAGCAGCCAACTATCGGGACAGGGGGCCTCTGGCTACACCTTC. Translating gives CASSQLSGQGASGYTF.

The chain links TRBV5-1 to TRBJ2-7, with no clear D. Per germline, CDR1 SGHRS and CDR2 YFSETQ. Trimming left V 2 bases short and J 4 bases short, with 13 bases between. The CDR3 has 14 amino acids. CDR3 sequence (DNA): TGCGCCAGCAGCTTCGATGGGTCTGAATACGAGCAGTACTTC. Its protein is CASSFDGSEYEQYF.